This T cell receptor beta chain was captured by sequencing in a study of T cell responses to AZD1222 COVID-19 vaccine. Overall study findings and caveats: Among the donors, most were white British and more were female, and clonal diversity was possibly underestimated. Among those given AZD1222, only 5 to 7 were seropositive at baseline. Rises in breadth and depth of Spike-specific TCRs came after two AZD1222 doses.

Of note for this clone: Its antigen is unknown.

Only in-frame clones appear in the TCRdb table, and some are missing; sequencing was by immunoSEQ multiplex PCR. The table has about 88,000 clones, around 92% seen once; the top ten hold approximately 5.5%. The sample in question was peripheral blood, obtained on day 0 of AZD1222 vaccination. The origin of this receptor is an adult in good health.

In nucleotides, the CDR3 is TGTGCCAGCAGCTTACGGGGCTCTGGGGCCAACGTCCTGACTTTC. Encoded protein: CASSLRGSGANVLTF. The chain couples TRBV11-1 to TRBJ2-6, with D possibly TRBD2 on 5 matching bases. V lost 2 bases and J 0 bases, leaving 5 bases between the germline ends. Germline lookup yields CDR1 SGHAT and CDR2 FQDESV (reference sequence). The length of the CDR3 is 15 residues.